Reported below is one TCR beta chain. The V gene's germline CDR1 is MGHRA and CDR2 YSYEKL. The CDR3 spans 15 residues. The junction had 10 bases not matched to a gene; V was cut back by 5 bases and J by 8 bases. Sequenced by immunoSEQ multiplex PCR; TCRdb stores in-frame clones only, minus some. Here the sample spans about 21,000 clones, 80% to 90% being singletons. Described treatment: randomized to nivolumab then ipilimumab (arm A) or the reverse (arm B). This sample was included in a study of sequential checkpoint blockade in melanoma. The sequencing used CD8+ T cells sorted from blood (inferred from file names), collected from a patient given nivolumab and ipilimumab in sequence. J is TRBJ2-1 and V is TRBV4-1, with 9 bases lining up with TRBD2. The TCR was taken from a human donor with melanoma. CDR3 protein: CASSRTSGLAHEQFF. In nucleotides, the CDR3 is TGCGCCAGCAGCAGAACCTCGGGACTAGCTCATGAGCAGTTCTTC.